This T cell receptor beta chain was captured by sequencing in a study of cytomegalovirus exposure and HLA in healthy donors. Study results and caveats: In a later analysis, CMV-associated beta chains were mostly HLA-associated, it appeared.

Regarding this clone: Its target is not known.

V was clipped by 5 bases and J by 8 bases; unmatched bases: 11. The CDR3 loop spans 15 amino acids. CDR1 and CDR2 from the germline V gene are SGHAT and FQNNGV. It was with 60 Vbeta and 13 Jbeta primers that the PCR ran. Clones were sequenced by immunoSEQ multiplex PCR, and TCRdb holds only the in-frame ones, with some missing. In the table there are 200,000 or so clones, 82% of which are singletons. Sequencing used PBMCs. This TCR was sampled from a boy between 2 and 10 years old in good health and CMV-seronegative. The V gene is TRBV11-2, the J gene TRBJ2-1; TRBD1 matches 8 bases. CDR3 nucleotide sequence: TGTGCCAGCAGCGAACTGGACAGGGAGAACCATGAGCAGTTCTTC. This sequence encodes CASSELDRENHEQFF.